The 9 T cell receptor beta chains in this list originate from one sample, sequenced in a study of control samples from healthy donors and cancer patients. Assay: immunoSEQ multiplex PCR; the TCRdb copy retains only in-frame clones and omits some. Of around 110,000 clones in the sample, over 85% were seen once. The sample taken for sequencing was blood. These receptor sequences come from a man aged 30-40 years in good health.

This clone appeared once. This rearrangement joins TRBV28 to TRBJ1-3; D remains ambiguous. V was cut by 6 bases and J by 2 bases, with 14 bases left in between. This CDR3 region has 15 residues. Looked up from germline, CDR1 is MDHEN and CDR2 is SYDVKM. CDR3 sequence: CASRELGITGNTIYF. The CDR3 DNA sequence: TGTGCCAGCAGAGAGCTAGGGATCACTGGAAACACCATATATTTT.

This rearrangement joins TRBV7-7 to TRBJ2-1, with 13 bases aligning to TRBD2. Germline lookup yields CDR1 SSHAT and CDR2 FNYEAQ (reference sequence). CDR3 length equals 15 residues. The trim removed 5 bases at V and 5 bases at J, leaving 3 bases unmatched. The DNA for the CDR3 is TGTGCCAGCAGCCCGGGACTAGCGGGGCACAATGAGCAGTTCTTC. Amino acid sequence: CASSPGLAGHNEQFF.

This rearrangement joins TRBV6-5 to TRBJ2-1; 7 nucleotides align to TRBD1. The CDR3 has 14 residues. Germline V gene lookup returns CDR1 MNHEY and CDR2 SVGAGI. The V segment lost 6 bases and the J segment 4 bases; nucleotides outside the gene matches: 6. The CDR3 DNA follows: TGTGCCAGCAGAACCCGGGACAGATACAATGAGCAGTTCTTC. The encoded protein is CASRTRDRYNEQFF.

V is TRBV7-2 and J is TRBJ2-5; 9 bases fit TRBD1. Trimming took 5 bases from V and 2 from J; bases not matched to a gene: 9. Germline V gene lookup returns CDR1 SGHTA and CDR2 FQGNSA. The CDR3 totals 16 residues. The CDR3 reads CASSPRTGVGQETQYF. The CDR3 DNA reads as TGTGCCAGCAGCCCCCGGACAGGGGTGGGGCAAGAGACCCAGTACTTC. Drawing the rest from reference TRBV7-2 and TRBJ2-5, the complete variable domain is GAGVSQSPSNKVTEKGKDVELRCDPISGHTALYWYRQSLGQGLEFLIYFQGNSAPDKSGLPSDRFSAERTGGSVSTLTIQRTQQEDSAVYLCASSPRTGVGQETQYFGPGTRLLVL.

This chain joins TRBV9 and TRBJ2-3, with 15 bases that match TRBD2. V was clipped by 5 bases and J by 4 bases; unmatched bases: 14. The CDR3 spans 19 residues. The V gene's germline CDR1 is SGDLS and CDR2 YYNGEE. CDR3: CASRNEGGLAGGPPDTQYF. The CDR3 coding sequence is TGTGCCAGCAGGAACGAGGGTGGACTAGCGGGGGGGCCACCAGATACGCAGTATTTT.

This clone came up a few times. This chain joins TRBV19 and TRBJ1-1; D is undetermined. The CDR3 is made up of 13 amino acids. The V gene lost 7 bases and the J gene lost 2 bases, with 11 bases spanning the gap. Germline values: CDR1 LNHDA, CDR2 SQIVND (reference sequence). The CDR3 sequence is CASNHGLNTEAFF. The CDR3 DNA is TGTGCCAGTAACCATGGACTAAACACTGAAGCTTTCTTT.

This clone appeared a single time. The chain uses TRBV5-1 and TRBJ2-6; D unresolved. In germline, CDR1 is SGHRS, CDR2 YFSETQ. The CDR3 length is 14 residues. V shed 5 bases and J shed 0 bases, with 6 bases lying between them. This chain's CDR3 is CASSPPSGANVLTF. In DNA form, the CDR3 reads TGCGCCAGCAGTCCCCCCTCTGGGGCCAACGTCCTGACTTTC.

V usage is TRBV6-2 or TRBV6-3 and J usage is TRBJ1-2, with D perhaps TRBD1 (6 bases). The CDR3 runs to 15 residues. Trimming cost V 2 bases and J 5 bases, with 15 bases left between them. The germline gives CDR1 MNHEY, CDR2 SVGEGT. The CDR3 DNA is TGTGCCAGCAGTTACGGGCGGGGGCGTGAGTATGGCTACACCTTC. Its protein is CASSYGRGREYGYTF.

The V and J genes are TRBV15 and TRBJ1-2; tentatively, D is TRBD1 (5 bases). Germline V gene sequence: CDR1 LNHNV, CDR2 YYDKDF (reference sequence). V was pared by 5 bases and J by 1 base, with 20 bases between. This CDR3 spans 17 amino acids. In nucleotides, the CDR3 is TGTGCCACCAGCCTCGATGGTCTACAGGCGAATAACTATGGCTACACCTTC. This codes for CATSLDGLQANNYGYTF.